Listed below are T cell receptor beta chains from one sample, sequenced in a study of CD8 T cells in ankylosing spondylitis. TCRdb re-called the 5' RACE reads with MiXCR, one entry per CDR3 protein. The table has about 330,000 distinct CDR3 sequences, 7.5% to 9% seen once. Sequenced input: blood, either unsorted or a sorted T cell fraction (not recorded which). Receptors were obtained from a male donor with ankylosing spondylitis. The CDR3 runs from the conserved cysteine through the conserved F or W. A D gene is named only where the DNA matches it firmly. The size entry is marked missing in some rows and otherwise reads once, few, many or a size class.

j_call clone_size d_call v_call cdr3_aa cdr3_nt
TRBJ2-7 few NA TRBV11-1 CASSPFVGGEQYF TGTGCCAGCAGCCCTTTTGTTGGGGGCGAGCAGTACTTC
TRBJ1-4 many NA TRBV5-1 CASSLGGREKLFF TGCGCCAGCAGCCTGGGAGGGCGGGAAAAACTGTTTTTT
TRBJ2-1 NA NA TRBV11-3 CASSLGLPNEQFF TGTGCCAGCAGCTTAGGCCTACCCAATGAGCAGTTCTTC
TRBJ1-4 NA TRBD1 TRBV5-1 CASSEAGTGREKLFF TGCGCCAGCAGCGAGGCCGGGACAGGTCGTGAAAAACTGTTTTTT
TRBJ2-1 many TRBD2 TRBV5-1 CASSSGTSGRSRVF TGCGCCAGCAGCTCCGGGACTAGCGGGAGATCGAGGGTCTTC
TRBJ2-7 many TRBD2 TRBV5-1 CASRSGGQGLGYEQYF TGCGCCAGCAGGAGCGGAGGCCAGGGACTAGGTTACGAGCAGTACTTC
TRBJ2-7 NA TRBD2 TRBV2 CASSVQREGSEQYF TGTGCCAGCAGTGTCCAGCGGGAGGGAAGCGAGCAGTACTTC
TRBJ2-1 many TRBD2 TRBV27 CASSFSGSNEQFF TGTGCCAGCAGTTTTAGCGGGAGCAATGAGCAGTTCTTC
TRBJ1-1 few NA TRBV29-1 CSVGYERAGARAFF TGCAGCGTTGGGTATGAACGGGCGGGGGCTCGAGCTTTCTTT
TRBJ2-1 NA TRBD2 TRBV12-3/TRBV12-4 CASSLASSGPPYNEQFF TGTGCCAGCAGTTTAGCGAGTAGCGGGCCTCCTTACAATGAGCAGTTCTTC
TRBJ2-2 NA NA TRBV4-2 CASRRESATGELFF TGTGCCAGCAGAAGGGAGTCCGCGACCGGGGAGCTGTTTTTT
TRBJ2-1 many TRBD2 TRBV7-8 CASSLGLAGLSSYNEQFF TGTGCCAGCAGCTTAGGTCTAGCGGGGCTTAGCTCCTACAATGAGCAGTTCTTC
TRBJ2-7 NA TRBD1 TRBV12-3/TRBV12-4 CASSPRDRASYEQYF TGTGCCAGCAGTCCGCGGGACAGGGCCTCCTACGAGCAGTACTTC
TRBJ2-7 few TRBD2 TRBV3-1 CASSQEIRREASYEQYF TGTGCCAGCAGCCAAGAGATTCGGCGGGAGGCCTCCTACGAGCAGTACTTC
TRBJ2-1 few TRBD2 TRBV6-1 CASSSRTSVSYNEQFF TGTGCCAGCAGCTCCAGGACTAGCGTTTCCTACAATGAGCAGTTCTTC
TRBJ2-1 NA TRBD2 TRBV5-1 CASSPGLAGGPGYNEQFF TGCGCCAGCAGCCCGGGACTAGCGGGAGGGCCGGGCTACAATGAGCAGTTCTTC
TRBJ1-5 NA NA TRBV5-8 CASSRRRNQPQHF TGTGCCAGCAGCAGAAGGAGGAATCAGCCCCAGCATTTT
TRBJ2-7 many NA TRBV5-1 CASSELGLTEYEQYF TGCGCCAGCAGCGAGCTTGGCTTGACGGAGTACGAGCAGTACTTC
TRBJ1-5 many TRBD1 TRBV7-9 CASSNRGQPQHF TGTGCCAGCAGCAACAGGGGTCAGCCCCAGCATTTT
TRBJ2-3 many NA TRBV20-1 CSAQLRGETDTQYF TGCAGTGCTCAGCTTAGGGGGGAAACAGATACGCAGTATTTT
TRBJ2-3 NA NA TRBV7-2 CASSLEVADTQYF TGTGCCAGCAGCTTAGAGGTAGCAGATACGCAGTATTTT
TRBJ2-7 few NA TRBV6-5 CASSYSIPVGEQYF TGTGCCAGCAGTTACTCGATTCCCGTGGGCGAGCAGTACTTC
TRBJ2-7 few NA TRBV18 CASSPNQQPHEQYF TGTGCCAGCTCACCAAACCAACAGCCTCACGAGCAGTACTTC
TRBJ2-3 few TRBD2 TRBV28 CASIPGLAGTSQYF TGTGCCAGCATTCCGGGACTAGCGGGGACCTCGCAGTATTTT
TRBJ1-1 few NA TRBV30 CAWTKPEAFF TGTGCCTGGACGAAGCCGGAAGCTTTCTTT
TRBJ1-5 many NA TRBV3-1 CASEPTGVSNQPQHF TGTGCCAGCGAACCGACGGGGGTCAGCAATCAGCCCCAGCATTTT
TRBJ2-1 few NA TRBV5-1 CASSLVPTEISYNEQFF TGCGCCAGCAGCTTGGTCCCCACCGAGATTTCCTACAATGAGCAGTTCTTC
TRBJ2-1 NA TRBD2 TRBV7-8 CASSLGEREIKNEQFF TGTGCCAGCAGCTTGGGAGAGCGGGAGATCAAAAATGAGCAGTTCTTC
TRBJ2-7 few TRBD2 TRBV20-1 CSATRLAGAYEQYF TGCAGTGCAACTCGACTAGCGGGAGCTTACGAGCAGTACTTC
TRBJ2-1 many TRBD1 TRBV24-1 CATSDAPGQGSPQFF TGTGCCACCAGTGATGCTCCGGGACAGGGGTCCCCGCAGTTCTTC
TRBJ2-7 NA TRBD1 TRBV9 CASSVGDSPGNPYEQYF TGTGCCAGCAGCGTAGGGGACAGTCCCGGCAATCCATACGAGCAGTACTTC
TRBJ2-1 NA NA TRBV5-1 CASSFGVTVNNEQFF TGCGCCAGCAGCTTCGGGGTGACGGTAAACAATGAGCAGTTCTTC
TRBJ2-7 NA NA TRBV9 CASGDRPYEQYF TGTGCCAGCGGTGACAGACCTTACGAGCAGTACTTC
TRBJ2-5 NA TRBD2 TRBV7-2 CASGTSGGGTQYF TGTGCCAGCGGGACTAGCGGAGGAGGGACCCAGTACTTC
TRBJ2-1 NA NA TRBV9 CASSLLMLDNEQFF TGTGCCAGCAGCCTCCTTATGTTGGACAATGAGCAGTTCTTC
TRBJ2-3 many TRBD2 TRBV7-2 CASSLGAGVTDTQYF TGTGCCAGCAGCTTGGGAGCGGGGGTAACAGATACGCAGTATTTT
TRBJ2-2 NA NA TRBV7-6 CASGSGGTGELFF TGTGCCAGCGGGTCCGGAGGGACCGGGGAGCTGTTTTTT
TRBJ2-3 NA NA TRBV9 CASSEMGSVSTDTQYF TGTGCCAGCAGCGAAATGGGGTCGGTAAGCACAGATACGCAGTATTTT
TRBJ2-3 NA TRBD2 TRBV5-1 CASSLDGTSSADTQYF TGCGCCAGCAGCTTGGACGGGACTAGTAGTGCAGATACGCAGTATTTT
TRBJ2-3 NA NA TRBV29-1 CSVNRAGGTDTQYF TGCAGCGTTAACAGGGCAGGGGGCACAGATACGCAGTATTTT
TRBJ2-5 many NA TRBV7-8 CASRREVETQYF TGTGCCAGCAGACGTGAGGTGGAGACCCAGTACTTC
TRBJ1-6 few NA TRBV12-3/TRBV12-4 CASTFDTGGNSPLHF TGTGCCAGCACTTTCGACACGGGTGGCAATTCACCCCTCCACTTT
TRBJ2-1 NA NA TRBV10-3 CAISESRGAGGNNEQFF TGTGCCATCAGTGAGTCGAGAGGGGCAGGGGGGAATAATGAGCAGTTCTTC
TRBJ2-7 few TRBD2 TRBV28 CASSFSGAGLAGVRKYEQYF TGTGCCAGCAGTTTCTCAGGTGCAGGACTAGCGGGAGTCCGAAAGTACGAGCAGTACTTC
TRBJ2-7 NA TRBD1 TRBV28 CASSYPGTGDEQYF TGTGCCAGCAGTTACCCGGGGACAGGGGACGAGCAGTACTTC
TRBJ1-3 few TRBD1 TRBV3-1 CASSQGSTGGEGVRNTIYF TGTGCCAGCAGCCAAGGGTCGACAGGGGGCGAGGGTGTTCGAAACACCATATATTTT
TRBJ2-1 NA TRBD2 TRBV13 CASSQGTSGDGEQFF TGTGCCAGCAGCCAAGGGACTAGCGGGGATGGTGAGCAGTTCTTC
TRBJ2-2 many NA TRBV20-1 CSALRQGPSNTGELFF TGCAGTGCACTTCGTCAGGGCCCCTCGAACACCGGGGAGCTGTTTTTT
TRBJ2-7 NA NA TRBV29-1 CSVGPVSEQYF TGCAGCGTTGGACCGGTCTCCGAGCAGTACTTC
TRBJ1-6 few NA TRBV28 CASRHNSPLHF TGTGCCAGCAGGCATAATTCACCCCTCCACTTT